This TCR beta chain was captured in a study of blood T cell repertoires in COVID-19. Across the study: Acute and convalescent COVID-19 samples came from the United States, Italy and Spain. T cells, B-cell-depleted T cells, or PBMCs supplied cDNA or gDNA.

This CDR3 comprises 17 residues. The germline V gene encodes CDR1 SGHTS and CDR2 YDEGEE. With 4 bases clipped from V and 6 bases from J, the junction kept 10 bases outside the gene matches. Assay used: immunoSEQ multiplex PCR; TCRdb lists only in-frame clones, some missing. The sample records roughly 97,000 clones, roughly four fifths being singletons. This clonotype was obtained from a man aged 55-75 years with acute or convalescent COVID-19. Sequencing was performed on peripheral blood. This chain uses TRBV5-8 with TRBJ2-1; 13 nucleotides match TRBD2. CDR3: CASSPGLAGPSVNEQFF. The CDR3 DNA follows: TGTGCCAGCAGCCCGGGACTAGCGGGACCCTCCGTCAATGAGCAGTTCTTC.